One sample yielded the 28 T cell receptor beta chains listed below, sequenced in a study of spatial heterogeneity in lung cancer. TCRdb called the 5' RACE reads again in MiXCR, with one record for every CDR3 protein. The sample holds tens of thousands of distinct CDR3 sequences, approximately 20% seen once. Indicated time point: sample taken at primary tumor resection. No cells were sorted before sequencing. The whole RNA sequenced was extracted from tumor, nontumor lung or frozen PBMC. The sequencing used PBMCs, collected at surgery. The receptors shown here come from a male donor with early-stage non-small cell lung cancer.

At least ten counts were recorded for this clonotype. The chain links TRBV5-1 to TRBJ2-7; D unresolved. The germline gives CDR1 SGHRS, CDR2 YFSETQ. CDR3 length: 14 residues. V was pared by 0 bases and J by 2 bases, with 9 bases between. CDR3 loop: CASSLEAGTYEQYF. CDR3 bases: TGCGCCAGCAGCTTGGAGGCCGGAACCTACGAGCAGTACTTC.

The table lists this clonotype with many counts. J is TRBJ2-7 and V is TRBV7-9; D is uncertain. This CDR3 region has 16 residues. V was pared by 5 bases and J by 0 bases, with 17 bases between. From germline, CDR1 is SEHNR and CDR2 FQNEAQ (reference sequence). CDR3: CASSPADRGSSYEQYF. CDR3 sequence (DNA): TGTGCCAGCAGCCCAGCTGACCGCGGCAGCTCCTACGAGCAGTACTTC.

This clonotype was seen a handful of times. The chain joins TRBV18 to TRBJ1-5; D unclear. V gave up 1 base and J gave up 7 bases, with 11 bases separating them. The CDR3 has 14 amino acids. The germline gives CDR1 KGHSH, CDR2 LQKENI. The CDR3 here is CASSPQGSEQPQHF. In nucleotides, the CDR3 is TGTGCCAGCTCACCACAGGGATCGGAACAGCCCCAGCATTTT. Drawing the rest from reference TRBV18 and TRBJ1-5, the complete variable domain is NAGVMQNPRHLVRRRGQEARLRCSPMKGHSHVYWYRQLPEEGLKFMVYLQKENIIDESGMPKERFSAEFPKEGPSILRIQQVVRGDSAAYFCASSPQGSEQPQHFGDGTRLSIL.

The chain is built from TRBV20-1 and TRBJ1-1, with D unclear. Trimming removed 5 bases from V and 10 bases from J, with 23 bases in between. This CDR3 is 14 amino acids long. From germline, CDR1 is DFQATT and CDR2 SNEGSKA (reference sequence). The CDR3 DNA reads TGCAGTGCTTCAGGTGAACGACAAGGCCTCGGAGCTTTCTTT. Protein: CSASGERQGLGAFF.

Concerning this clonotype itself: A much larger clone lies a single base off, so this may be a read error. CDR3 DNA sequence: TGTGCCAGCAGCCCCAGATGGTCGGGGCGCTCCTACGAGCAGTACTTC. Encoded protein: CASSPRWSGRSYEQYF. The chain links TRBV5-5 to TRBJ2-7; possibly TRBD1 or TRBD2 for D (5 bases each). Trimming pared 4 bases from V and 0 bases from J, leaving 17 bases between. Germline values: CDR1 SGHKS, CDR2 YYEKEE (reference sequence). The CDR3 is 16 residues long.

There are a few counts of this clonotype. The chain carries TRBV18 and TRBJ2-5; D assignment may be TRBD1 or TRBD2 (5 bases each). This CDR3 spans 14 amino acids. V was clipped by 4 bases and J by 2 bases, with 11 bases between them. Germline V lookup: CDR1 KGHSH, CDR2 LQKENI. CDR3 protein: CASSLRDGQETQYF. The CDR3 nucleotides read TGTGCCAGCTCACTAAGGGACGGGCAAGAGACCCAGTACTTC.

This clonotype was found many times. This CDR3 is CASSQLFRGVDEQYF. Written as DNA, the CDR3 is TGTGCCAGCAGCCAACTTTTCAGGGGAGTAGACGAGCAGTACTTC. The chain carries TRBV3-1 and TRBJ2-7; D perhaps matches TRBD1 (6 bases). V was shortened by 2 bases and J by 5 bases, with 16 bases between the two germline ends. The CDR3 covers 15 residues. The germline gives CDR1 LGHDT, CDR2 YNNKEL (reference sequence).

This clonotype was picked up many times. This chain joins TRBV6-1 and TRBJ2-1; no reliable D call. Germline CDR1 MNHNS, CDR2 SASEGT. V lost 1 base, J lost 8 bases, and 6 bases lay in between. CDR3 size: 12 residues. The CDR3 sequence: CASSEEGYEQFF. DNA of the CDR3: TGTGCCAGCAGTGAAGAGGGCTATGAGCAGTTCTTC.

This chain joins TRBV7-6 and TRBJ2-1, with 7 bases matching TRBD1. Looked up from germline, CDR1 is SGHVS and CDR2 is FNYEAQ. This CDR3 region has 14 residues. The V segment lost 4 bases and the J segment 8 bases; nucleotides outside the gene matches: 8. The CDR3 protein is CASSWGQRWDEQFF. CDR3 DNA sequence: TGTGCCAGCAGCTGGGGACAGAGATGGGATGAGCAGTTCTTC.

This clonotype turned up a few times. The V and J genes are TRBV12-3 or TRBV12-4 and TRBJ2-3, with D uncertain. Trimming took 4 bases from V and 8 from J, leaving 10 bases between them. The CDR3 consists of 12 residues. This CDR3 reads CASSSAPVTQYF. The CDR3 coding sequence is TGTGCCAGCAGTTCGGCCCCAGTTACGCAGTATTTT.

In nucleotides, the CDR3 is TGTGCCTGGAGAGATAGGGGGCGTACTATGGGCGAGCAGTACTTC. Protein product: CAWRDRGRTMGEQYF. This rearrangement joins TRBV30 to TRBJ2-7, with 7 bases that match TRBD1. This CDR3 has 15 residues. The germline V gene has CDR1 GTSNPN and CDR2 SVGIG (reference sequence). Trimming removed 3 bases from V and 6 bases from J; junction bases left unmatched: 14.

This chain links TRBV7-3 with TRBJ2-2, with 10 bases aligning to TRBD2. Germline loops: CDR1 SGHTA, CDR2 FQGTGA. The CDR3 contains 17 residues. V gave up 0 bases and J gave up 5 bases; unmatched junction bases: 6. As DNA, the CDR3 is TGTGCCAGCAGCTTAACAGCGATAGCGGGAGGAACCGGGGAGCTGTTTTTT. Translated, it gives CASSLTAIAGGTGELFF.

The CDR3 region is CASSPRDSEKLFF. CDR3 bases: TGTGCCAGCAGTCCGCGGGACAGCGAAAAACTGTTTTTT. The chain recombines TRBV12-3 or TRBV12-4 with TRBJ1-4; 7 bases fit TRBD1. V dropped 5 bases and J dropped 8; count of bases not matched to a gene: 5. The CDR3 loop spans 13 amino acids.

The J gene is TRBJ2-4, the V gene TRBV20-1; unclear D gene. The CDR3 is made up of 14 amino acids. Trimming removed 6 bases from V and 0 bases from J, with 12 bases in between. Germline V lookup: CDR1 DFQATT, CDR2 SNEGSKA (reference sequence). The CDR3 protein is CSARSSQAKNIQYF. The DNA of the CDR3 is TGCAGTGCGCGAAGCAGCCAAGCCAAAAACATTCAGTACTTC.

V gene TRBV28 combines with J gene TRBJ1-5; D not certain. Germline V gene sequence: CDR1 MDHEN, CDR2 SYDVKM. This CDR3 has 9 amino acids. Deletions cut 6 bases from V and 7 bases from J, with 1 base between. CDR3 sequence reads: CASSQPQHF. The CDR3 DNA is TGTGCCAGCAGCCAGCCCCAGCATTTT.

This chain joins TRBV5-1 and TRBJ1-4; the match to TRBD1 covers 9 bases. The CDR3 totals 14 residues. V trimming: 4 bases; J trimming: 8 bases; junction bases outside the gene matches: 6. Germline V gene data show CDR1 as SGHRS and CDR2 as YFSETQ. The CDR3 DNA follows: TGCGCCAGCAGCAGGACAGGGGACCGCGAAAAACTGTTTTTT. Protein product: CASSRTGDREKLFF.

This CDR3 is CASSERDGGLLELFF. CDR3 DNA: TGTGCCAGCAGCGAAAGGGACGGGGGCCTATTGGAGCTGTTTTTT. V gene TRBV7-6 combines with J gene TRBJ2-2; D may correspond to TRBD1 or TRBD2 (6 bases each). V lost 5 bases to trimming and J lost 10 bases, with 20 bases between them. This CDR3 is built from 15 residues. Germline V gene lookup returns CDR1 SGHVS and CDR2 FNYEAQ.

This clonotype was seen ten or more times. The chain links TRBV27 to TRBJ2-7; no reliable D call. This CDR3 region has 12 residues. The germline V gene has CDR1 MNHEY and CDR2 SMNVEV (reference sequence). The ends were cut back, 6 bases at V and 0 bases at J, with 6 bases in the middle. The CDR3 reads CASSSSSYEQYF. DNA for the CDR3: TGTGCCAGCAGCTCGAGCTCCTACGAGCAGTACTTC.

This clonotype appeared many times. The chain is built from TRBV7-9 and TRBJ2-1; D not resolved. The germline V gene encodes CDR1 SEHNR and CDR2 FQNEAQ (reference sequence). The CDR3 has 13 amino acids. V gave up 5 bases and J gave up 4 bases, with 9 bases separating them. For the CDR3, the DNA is TGTGCCAGCAGCCCAGCTAGTTACAATGAGCAGTTCTTC. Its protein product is CASSPASYNEQFF.

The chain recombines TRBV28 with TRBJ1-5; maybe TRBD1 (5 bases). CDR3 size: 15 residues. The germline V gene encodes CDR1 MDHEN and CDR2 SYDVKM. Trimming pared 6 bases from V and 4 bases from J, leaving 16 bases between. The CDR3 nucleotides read TGTGCCAGCAGACGTGGCGACAGCCTTAATCAGCCCCAGCATTTT. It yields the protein CASRRGDSLNQPQHF.

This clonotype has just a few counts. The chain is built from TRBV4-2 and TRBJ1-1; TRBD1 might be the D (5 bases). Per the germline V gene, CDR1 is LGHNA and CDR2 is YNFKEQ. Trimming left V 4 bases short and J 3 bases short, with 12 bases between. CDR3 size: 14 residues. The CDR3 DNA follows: TGTGCCAGCAGCCTAGTGGGAGGGGACACTGAAGCTTTCTTT. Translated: CASSLVGGDTEAFF.

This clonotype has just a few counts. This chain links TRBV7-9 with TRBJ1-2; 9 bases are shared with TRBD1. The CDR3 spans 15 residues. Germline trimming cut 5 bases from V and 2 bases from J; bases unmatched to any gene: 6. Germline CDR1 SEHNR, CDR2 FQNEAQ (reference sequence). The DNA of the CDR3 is TGTGCCAGCAGCCCTCCGGGACAGGGAAACTATGGCTACACCTTC. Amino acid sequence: CASSPPGQGNYGYTF.

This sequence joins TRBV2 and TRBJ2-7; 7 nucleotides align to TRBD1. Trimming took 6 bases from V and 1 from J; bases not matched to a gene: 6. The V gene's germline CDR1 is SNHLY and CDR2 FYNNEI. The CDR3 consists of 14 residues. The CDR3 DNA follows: TGTGCCAGCAGGGGGACAGAGGATTCCTACGAGCAGTACTTC. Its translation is CASRGTEDSYEQYF.

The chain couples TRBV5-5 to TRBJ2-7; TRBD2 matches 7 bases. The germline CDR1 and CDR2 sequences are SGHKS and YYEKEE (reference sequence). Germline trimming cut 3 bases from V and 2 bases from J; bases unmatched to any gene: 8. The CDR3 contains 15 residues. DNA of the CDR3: TGTGCCAGCAGCTCCCTACTGAGCGGGGCCTACGAGCAGTACTTC. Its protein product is CASSSLLSGAYEQYF.

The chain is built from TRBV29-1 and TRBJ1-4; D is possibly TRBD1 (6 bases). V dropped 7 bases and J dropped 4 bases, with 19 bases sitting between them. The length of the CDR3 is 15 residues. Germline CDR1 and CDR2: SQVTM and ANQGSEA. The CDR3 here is CSGLETGRGNEKLFF. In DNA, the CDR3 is TGCAGCGGATTAGAAACAGGGCGGGGTAATGAAAAACTGTTTTTT.

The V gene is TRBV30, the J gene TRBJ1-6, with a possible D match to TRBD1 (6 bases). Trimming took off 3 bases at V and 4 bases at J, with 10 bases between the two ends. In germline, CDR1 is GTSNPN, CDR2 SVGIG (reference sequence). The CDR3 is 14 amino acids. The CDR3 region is CAWRQGTYNSPLHF. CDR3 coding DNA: TGTGCCTGGAGGCAAGGGACATATAATTCACCCCTCCACTTT.

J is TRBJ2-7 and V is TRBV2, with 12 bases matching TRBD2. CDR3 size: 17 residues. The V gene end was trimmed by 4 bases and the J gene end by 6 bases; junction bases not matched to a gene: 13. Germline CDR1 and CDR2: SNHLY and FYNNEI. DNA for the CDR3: TGTGCCAGCAGTGCCGGTGGTCTAGCGGGAGGGCCTTCCGAGCAGTACTTC. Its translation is CASSAGGLAGGPSEQYF.

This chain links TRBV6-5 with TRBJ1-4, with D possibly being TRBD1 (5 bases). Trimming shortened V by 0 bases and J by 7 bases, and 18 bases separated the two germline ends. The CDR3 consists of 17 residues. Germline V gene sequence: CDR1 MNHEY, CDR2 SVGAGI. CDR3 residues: CASSYSGAVRIPEKLFF. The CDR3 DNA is TGTGCCAGCAGTTACTCTGGGGCAGTGAGGATACCTGAAAAACTGTTTTTT.